This T cell receptor beta chain is from a study of Graves' ophthalmopathy and Graves' hyperthyroidism. Germline CDR1 is SGDLS and CDR2 is YYNGEE. This CDR3 contains 14 residues. V was clipped by 4 bases and J by 6 bases, with 17 bases between them. This clonotype occurred a few times. From RNA, the CDR3 regions of TCR beta chains were amplified and sequenced. Following a first-round RT-PCR that used HTBI primers, a second-round multiplex PCR was carried out. TCRdb itself ran the multiplex PCR reads through MiXCR, one entry per CDR3 protein. The sample contains about 660,000 distinct CDR3 sequences, under 50% of which appear only once. Ophthalmopathy in the donors was of moderate-to-severe activity, with CAS ≥3, NOSPECS ≥4 and duration under 3 months.

The sample comprised peripheral blood. The receptor's source is an adult man with Graves' ophthalmopathy. This chain uses TRBV9 with TRBJ2-7; possible D gene TRBD2, 6 bases. CDR3 coding DNA: TGTGCCAGCAGCTCTGGGACTCGATCAGGCGAGCAGTACTTC. Protein sequence: CASSSGTRSGEQYF.